The next 13 T cell receptor beta chains were all read from a single sample in a study of naive and memory T cell subsets. The beta constant-region primer was an equimolar mix of two oligonucleotides covering TRBC1 and TRBC2. Four rounds of PCR amplified the ligated cDNA using nested alpha and beta constant-region primers plus SP2. TCRdb re-derived calls from the UMI-ligation and nested PCR reads in MiXCR, one entry per CDR3 protein. Among roughly 150,000 distinct CDR3 sequences listed, 15% to 20% were seen once. Antigens for these TCRs are unknown. Notes on the study in general: Especially in CD8 cells, naive repertoires contained a few larger clonotypes, possibly CD45RA-re-expressing memory cells.

Sequenced input: naive CD8+ T cells from blood. These receptors all come from a human donor in good health.

In this sample, this clonotype turned up a few times. The chain combines TRBV27 with TRBJ2-3; D is ambiguous. CDR1 and CDR2 (germline): MNHEY, SMNVEV (reference sequence). The CDR3 has 12 residues. Trimming took 0 bases from V and 6 from J, leaving 4 bases between them. The CDR3 region is CASSLSRDTQYF. CDR3 in DNA: TGTGCCAGCAGTTTATCCCGGGATACGCAGTATTTT.

This clonotype was observed a few times. The chain uses TRBV7-9 and TRBJ1-2; D call uncertain. Looked up from germline, CDR1 is SEHNR and CDR2 is FQNEAQ (reference sequence). The CDR3 length is 15 residues. V dropped 0 bases and J dropped 2 bases, with 10 bases sitting between them. CDR3 nucleotides: TGTGCCAGCAGCTTAGCGGGCCAGCCCAACTATGGCTACACCTTC. This codes for CASSLAGQPNYGYTF. Based on the CDR3 plus reference TRBV7-9 and TRBJ1-2, the full variable domain is DTGVSQNPRHKITKRGQNVTFRCDPISEHNRLYWYRQTLGQGPEFLTYFQNEAQLEKSRLLSDRFSAERPKGSFSTLEIQRTEQGDSAMYLCASSLAGQPNYGYTFGSGTRLTVV.

This clonotype was counted at least ten times. The rearrangement links TRBV15 to TRBJ2-1; 9 nucleotides agree with TRBD2. CDR3 length equals 14 residues. CDR1 LNHNV and CDR2 YYDKDF come from the germline V gene (reference sequence). J lost 7 bases, V lost 0 bases, and 1 base had no gene match. The CDR3 loop is CATSREGLANEQFF. The CDR3 DNA sequence: TGTGCCACCAGCAGAGAGGGACTAGCAAATGAGCAGTTCTTC. The complete variable domain, with remaining parts taken from reference TRBV15 and TRBJ2-1, reads DAMVIQNPRYQVTQFGKPVTLSCSQTLNHNVMYWYQQKSSQAPKLLFHYYDKDFNNEADTPDNFQSRRPNTSFCFLDIRSPGLGDTAMYLCATSREGLANEQFFGPGTRLTVL.

This clonotype was picked up a small number of times. This chain uses TRBV10-3 with TRBJ2-3, with unresolved D. The germline gives CDR1 ENHRY, CDR2 SYGVKD. V shed 1 base and J shed 0 bases, with 8 bases lying between them. The CDR3 has 15 amino acids. CDR3 region: CAISEYTRSTDTQYF. The DNA of the CDR3 is TGTGCCATCAGTGAGTACACTCGGAGCACAGATACGCAGTATTTT.

A few counts support this clonotype. V and J are TRBV6-5 and TRBJ2-7; D gene unclear. CDR1 and CDR2 from the germline V gene are MNHEY and SVGAGI. Trimming cost V 0 bases and J 2 bases, with 11 bases left between them. This CDR3 spans 15 amino acids. CDR3 in amino acids: CASSYSNSGAYEQYF. CDR3 sequence (DNA): TGTGCCAGCAGTTACTCGAACTCAGGAGCCTACGAGCAGTACTTC.

This clonotype came up a few times. The rearrangement links TRBV27 to TRBJ1-6; D is ambiguous. Germline V CDR1 and CDR2: MNHEY, SMNVEV (reference sequence). The V and J ends lost 5 bases and 0 bases respectively, with 14 bases between them. The length of the CDR3 is 17 residues. The DNA for the CDR3 is TGTGCCAGCAGTGAAGCCGACCCAAGCTCCTATAATTCACCCCTCCACTTT. This translates into CASSEADPSSYNSPLHF.

V gene TRBV9 combines with J gene TRBJ1-1; a possible D gene is TRBD1 (5 bases). The V and J ends lost 4 bases and 2 bases respectively, with 21 bases between them. In germline, CDR1 is SGDLS, CDR2 YYNGEE. This CDR3 has 17 residues. The CDR3 sequence is CASSLYPGPQKNTEAFF. CDR3 bases: TGTGCCAGCAGCTTGTATCCGGGGCCTCAGAAAAACACTGAAGCTTTCTTT.

This clonotype turned up a few times. The chain employs TRBV7-8 and TRBJ2-2; 14 nucleotides line up with TRBD2. J gave up 7 bases and V 4 bases, and 11 bases lay outside the gene matches. This CDR3 comprises 18 residues. From germline, CDR1 is SGHVS and CDR2 FQNEAQ. The CDR3 region is CASSSARLAGGPNGELFF. As DNA, the CDR3 is TGTGCCAGCAGCTCAGCGAGACTAGCGGGAGGGCCGAACGGGGAGCTGTTTTTT.

This chain uses TRBV7-9 with TRBJ2-7; 10 nucleotides line up with TRBD2. Germline loops: CDR1 SEHNR, CDR2 FQNEAQ (reference sequence). V gave up 1 base and J gave up 2 bases; unmatched junction bases: 5. The CDR3 totals 16 residues. The CDR3 DNA reads as TGTGCCAGCAGCTTAGGTCTAGCGGGAGCGCCCTACGAGCAGTACTTC. Its protein product is CASSLGLAGAPYEQYF.

The V gene is TRBV19, the J gene TRBJ2-1; a weak D match, TRBD2 (5 bases). The germline V gene encodes CDR1 LNHDA and CDR2 SQIVND (reference sequence). V gave up 5 bases and J gave up 4 bases, with 15 bases separating them. This CDR3 spans 15 amino acids. As DNA, the CDR3 is TGTGCCAGTAGTCCCGAGGGAGTAATATACAATGAGCAGTTCTTC. This encodes CASSPEGVIYNEQFF.

This clonotype was seen only a few times. V usage is TRBV20-1 and J usage is TRBJ1-2; unclear D gene. Per germline, CDR1 DFQATT and CDR2 SNEGSKA (reference sequence). This CDR3 is built from 14 residues. The V end was cut by 3 bases, the J end by 2 bases, with 13 bases between. CDR3 sequence reads: CSASSGGRNYGYTF. The CDR3, as DNA: TGCAGTGCTAGTTCCGGCGGACGAAACTATGGCTACACCTTC.

This clonotype came up a few times. The V call is TRBV15, the J call TRBJ2-7; 9 nucleotides align to TRBD1. Trimming removed 0 bases from V and 5 bases from J; junction bases left unmatched: 8. From germline, CDR1 is LNHNV and CDR2 YYDKDF (reference sequence). CDR3 length: 16 residues. CDR3 residues: CATSRDWGTGWNEQYF. The DNA for the CDR3 is TGTGCCACCAGCAGAGATTGGGGGACAGGGTGGAACGAGCAGTACTTC.

This clonotype was counted many times. The rearrangement links TRBV4-1 to TRBJ2-1; TRBD1 matches 9 bases. Per germline, CDR1 MGHRA and CDR2 YSYEKL. Losses at the gene ends were 8 bases for V and 9 bases for J; bases not matched to a gene: 11. This CDR3 contains 14 residues. CDR3: CASQRDRGEPEQFF. The DNA for the CDR3 is TGCGCCAGCCAGCGCGACAGGGGGGAACCTGAGCAGTTCTTC.